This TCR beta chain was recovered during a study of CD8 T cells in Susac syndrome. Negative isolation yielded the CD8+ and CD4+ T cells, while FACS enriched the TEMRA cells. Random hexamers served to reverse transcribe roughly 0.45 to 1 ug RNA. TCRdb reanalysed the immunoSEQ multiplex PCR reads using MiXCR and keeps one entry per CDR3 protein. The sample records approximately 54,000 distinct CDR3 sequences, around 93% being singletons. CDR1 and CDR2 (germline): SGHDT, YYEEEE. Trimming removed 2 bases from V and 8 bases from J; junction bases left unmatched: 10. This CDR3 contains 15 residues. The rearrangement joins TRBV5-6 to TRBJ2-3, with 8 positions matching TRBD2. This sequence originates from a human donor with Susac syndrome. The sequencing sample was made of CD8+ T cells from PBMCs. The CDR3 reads CASSFGSGVFATQYF. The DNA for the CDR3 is TGTGCCAGCAGCTTCGGTAGCGGGGTGTTTGCTACGCAGTATTTT.